The 22 T cell receptor beta chains in this list originate from one sample, sequenced in a study of T-cell memory formation after mild COVID-19. TCRdb itself ran the 5' RACE reads through MiXCR, one entry per CDR3 protein. The sample yields some 350,000 distinct CDR3 sequences, 10% to 15% seen once. The source material was PBMCs or a T cell subset sorted from them (not recorded which). Receptors originate from a man aged 18 to 35 who had mild COVID-19 (a few samples of this study predate the infection). Cell type and time point are not known.

The table lists this clonotype with a few counts. V and J are TRBV12-3 or TRBV12-4 and TRBJ1-6; D is perhaps TRBD1 (5 bases). The germline V and J ends were trimmed by 3 bases and 7 bases, with 13 bases remaining between them. This CDR3 contains 15 residues. The CDR3, as DNA: TGTGCCAGCAGTTTGGGGGGGTTGATCAATTCACCCCTCCACTTT. Translating gives CASSLGGLINSPLHF.

This clonotype was counted ten times or more. V gene TRBV29-1 combines with J gene TRBJ1-5, with D unclear. This CDR3 is built from 12 residues. Germline V CDR1 and CDR2: SQVTM, ANQGSEA. V lost 4 bases to trimming and J lost 3 bases, with 7 bases between them. The CDR3 DNA follows: TGCAGCGTTGGGGCAGTCAATCAGCCCCAGCATTTT. Its protein is CSVGAVNQPQHF.

V and J are TRBV20-1 and TRBJ1-2; 9 bases map to TRBD1. V lost 0 bases and J lost 4; bases outside the gene matches: 3. The CDR3 runs 14 residues. Germline CDR1 and CDR2: DFQATT and SNEGSKA (reference sequence). CDR3 sequence (DNA): TGCAGTGCTAGAGATAAGGGACAGGGCTATGGCTACACCTTC. It is translated as CSARDKGQGYGYTF.

This sequence joins TRBV7-9 and TRBJ2-2, with 13 nucleotides matching TRBD2. Trimming cost V 4 bases and J 6 bases; bases outside gene matches: 2. Germline CDR1 reads SEHNR; CDR2 reads FQNEAQ (reference sequence). The CDR3 is 15 amino acids. The CDR3 here is CASSWTSGGSGELFF. In DNA, the CDR3 is TGTGCCAGCAGCTGGACTAGCGGGGGCTCCGGGGAGCTGTTTTTT.

In this sample, this clonotype turned up a few times. The chain links TRBV5-1 to TRBJ2-7, with 8 bases matching TRBD1. V trimming: 5 bases; J trimming: 4 bases; junction bases outside the gene matches: 8. The germline gives CDR1 SGHRS, CDR2 YFSETQ. The CDR3 runs 14 residues. The CDR3 DNA follows: TGCGCCAGCAGTTGGACAGGGAACCCGTACGAGCAGTACTTC. This sequence encodes CASSWTGNPYEQYF. Full variable domain (rest looked up from reference TRBV5-1 and TRBJ2-7): KAGVTQTPRYLIKTRGQQVTLSCSPISGHRSVSWYQQTPGQGLQFLFEYFSETQRNKGNFPGRFSGRQFSNSRSEMNVSTLELGDSALYLCASSWTGNPYEQYFGPGTRLTVT.

This clonotype was seen only a few times. This chain links TRBV21-1 with TRBJ1-1. TRBV21-1 is an annotated pseudogene. The CDR3 spans 12 residues. Here the CDR3 reads CASSRMNTEAFF. The DNA for the CDR3 is TGTGCCAGCAGCAGGATGAACACTGAAGCTTTCTTT.

DNA for the CDR3: TGCGCCAGCAGCTCAGGAGTAGACATCAATCAGCCCCAGCATTTT. Translated, it gives CASSSGVDINQPQHF. The rearrangement uses TRBV5-1 and TRBJ1-5; no definite D call. The germline V and J ends were trimmed by 3 bases and 3 bases, with 13 bases remaining between them. The CDR3 is 15 amino acids. Germline CDR1 and CDR2: SGHRS and YFSETQ.

This chain joins TRBV5-1 and TRBJ1-2, with 8 bases fitting TRBD1. Germline lookup yields CDR1 SGHRS and CDR2 YFSETQ. V was clipped by 4 bases and J by 2 bases; unmatched bases: 4. The CDR3 spans 14 residues. The DNA of the CDR3 is TGCGCCAGCAGCCAGGGGGCGGCCAACTATGGCTACACCTTC. Translated, it gives CASSQGAANYGYTF.

This clonotype was counted between two and nine times. The chain couples TRBV3-1 to TRBJ2-1, with TRBD2 matching 9 bases. Germline CDR1 LGHDT, CDR2 YNNKEL (reference sequence). With V trimmed by 4 bases and J by 7 bases, 11 bases remained unmatched. The CDR3 runs to 16 residues. The CDR3 sequence is CASSPSGRGGRNEQFF. CDR3 bases: TGTGCCAGCAGCCCCTCGGGGCGGGGGGGCCGGAATGAGCAGTTCTTC.

This clonotype was counted between two and nine times. The V call is TRBV7-2, the J call TRBJ2-5; no clear D gene. The germline V gene has CDR1 SGHTA and CDR2 FQGNSA. The CDR3 loop spans 12 amino acids. Trimming left V 6 bases short and J 6 bases short, with 11 bases between. CDR3 residues: CASSLNLQTQYF. CDR3 coding DNA: TGTGCCAGCAGTCTAAATCTCCAGACCCAGTACTTC.

This clonotype was observed at least ten times. V gene TRBV5-1 combines with J gene TRBJ2-3; 8 bases are shared with TRBD2. The CDR3 sequence is 16 residues long. Germline values: CDR1 SGHRS, CDR2 YFSETQ. Trimming took 4 bases from V and 4 from J; bases not matched to a gene: 11. The CDR3 DNA reads as TGCGCCAGCAGCCAGCTGCGGGCGGGGGGTTCAGATACGCAGTATTTT. Protein sequence: CASSQLRAGGSDTQYF.

In its sample, this clonotype is medium-sized (0.01 to 0.1%). The V call is TRBV11-2, the J call TRBJ2-1; no definite D call. This CDR3 is built from 16 residues. Germline V CDR1 and CDR2: SGHAT, FQNNGV. Trimming took off 2 bases at V and 3 bases at J, with 14 bases between the two ends. CDR3: CASSLLSPEYYNEQFF. The DNA for the CDR3 is TGTGCCAGCAGCTTATTGTCCCCGGAGTACTACAATGAGCAGTTCTTC.

This clonotype showed up many times. This chain links TRBV5-1 with TRBJ2-7, with TRBD1 matching over 7 bases. The CDR3 covers 15 residues. The V gene end was trimmed by 0 bases and the J gene end by 2 bases; junction bases not matched to a gene: 5. Per the germline V gene, CDR1 is SGHRS and CDR2 is YFSETQ. Here the CDR3 reads CASSLGQGVAYEQYF. The CDR3 coding sequence is TGCGCCAGCAGCTTGGGGCAGGGGGTCGCCTACGAGCAGTACTTC.

This clonotype was observed many times. The chain couples TRBV11-2 to TRBJ1-2; TRBD1 matches 10 bases. CDR1 SGHAT and CDR2 FQNNGV come from the germline V gene. The CDR3 covers 14 residues. V was pared by 5 bases and J by 5 bases, with 5 bases of the junction left unmatched. In DNA, the CDR3 is TGTGCCAGCAGCCGAGGACAGGGGGAATATGGCTACACCTTC. Protein product: CASSRGQGEYGYTF.

A few counts support this clonotype. V gene TRBV5-4 combines with J gene TRBJ1-2, with D possibly matching TRBD1 (6 bases). This CDR3 spans 15 amino acids. Looked up from germline, CDR1 is SGHNT and CDR2 is YYREEE (reference sequence). The germline V and J ends were trimmed by 4 bases and 7 bases, with 20 bases remaining between them. CDR3 coding DNA: TGTGCCAGCAGCGATCTGTTCGGGGGCCTGGGTGGCTACACCTTC. Translating gives CASSDLFGGLGGYTF.

The CDR3 protein is CATALMVRNTEAFF. The CDR3 DNA is TGTGCCACCGCGTTAATGGTACGAAACACTGAAGCTTTCTTT. J is TRBJ1-1 and V is TRBV14; D is unclear. Germline CDR1 SGHDN, CDR2 FVKESK. The CDR3 runs to 14 residues. V lost 10 bases to trimming and J lost 2 bases, with 17 bases between them.

This clonotype has a handful of counts. This chain connects TRBV28 to TRBJ2-2; D is unresolved. Trimming took off 3 bases at V and 11 bases at J, with 10 bases between the two ends. Germline loops: CDR1 MDHEN, CDR2 SYDVKM. The CDR3 sequence is 12 residues long. CDR3 sequence: CASSFPWGELFF. CDR3 DNA sequence: TGTGCCAGCAGTTTTCCGTGGGGAGAGCTGTTTTTT.

This clonotype was seen ten or more times. The chain carries TRBV5-6 and TRBJ1-2, with D unclear. The CDR3 is 15 residues long. Per germline, CDR1 SGHDT and CDR2 YYEEEE. Deletions cut 1 base from V and 2 bases from J, with 12 bases between. The CDR3 DNA sequence: TGTGCCAGCAGCTTGACTACGGGAACCAACTATGGCTACACCTTC. Translation gives CASSLTTGTNYGYTF.

This clonotype was seen a few times. V and J are TRBV7-9 and TRBJ2-7, with 8 bases matching TRBD1. J lost 2 bases, V lost 3 bases, and 3 bases had no gene match. This CDR3 has 14 amino acids. In germline, CDR1 is SEHNR, CDR2 FQNEAQ (reference sequence). Here the CDR3 reads CASSLTGVAYEQYV. The CDR3, as DNA: TGTGCCAGCAGCTTGACAGGGGTCGCCTACGAGCAGTACGTC.

This clonotype has more than one count but fewer than ten. The J gene is TRBJ2-2, the V gene TRBV11-2; D is perhaps TRBD1 (6 bases). Per the germline V gene, CDR1 is SGHAT and CDR2 is FQNNGV. This CDR3 is 17 amino acids long. Trimming left V 2 bases short and J 2 bases short, with 15 bases between. The chain's CDR3 is CASSLLQGSPNTGELFF. In nucleotides, the CDR3 is TGTGCCAGCAGCTTATTACAGGGATCTCCCAACACCGGGGAGCTGTTTTTT.

V gene TRBV7-2 combines with J gene TRBJ1-2; 7 bases are a match to TRBD1. Germline CDR1 SGHTA, CDR2 FQGNSA. The ends lost 5 bases at V and 6 bases at J; junction bases unmatched: 6. CDR3 length equals 13 residues. CDR3 nucleotides: TGTGCCAGCAGCCAAGTACAGGGGAATGGCTACACCTTC. This codes for CASSQVQGNGYTF.

The sample holds a few counts of this clonotype. The CDR3 is CASSWQGASDTQYF. CDR3 sequence (DNA): TGTGCCAGTAGTTGGCAGGGGGCATCAGATACGCAGTATTTT. This chain connects TRBV19 to TRBJ2-3, with TRBD1 matching 8 bases. With 5 bases clipped from V and 4 bases from J, the junction kept 5 bases outside the gene matches. CDR3 length: 14 amino acids. Germline assignment: CDR1 LNHDA and CDR2 SQIVND (reference sequence).